This TCR beta chain was sequenced for a study of a mutant IDH1 vaccine in newly diagnosed glioma. Whole-study context: Patients were started on vaccination 4-6 weeks after radiotherapy alone, or with temozolomide cycles. The therapy given earlier, which was standard therapy, consisted of radiotherapy, temozolomide, or both, and most of the patients received both.

Regarding this clone: Its antigen remains unknown.

The V gene's germline CDR1 is MNHEY and CDR2 SMNVEV (reference sequence). The CDR3 has 15 amino acids. V was cut by 4 bases and J by 0 bases, with 12 bases left in between. Time point denoted: week 23, last vaccination. It was 300 ug of mutant IDH1 20-mer peptide that made up each vaccine dose, given with topical imiquimod. Donors harbored newly found WHO grade 3 or 4 IDH1-mutant, ATRX-lost astrocytomas. TCRdb's table, derived via immunoSEQ multiplex PCR, lists solely in-frame clones and lacks some. This table has about 29,000 clones, around 80% appearing once. Study-wide points: Across multiple MHC alleles, 90% to 95% of patients had vaccine-induced responses.

The receptor comes from a woman under 30 with glioma. The sequences come from PBMCs, collected from a glioma patient whose treatment included an IDH1 peptide vaccine. The chain is built from TRBV27 and TRBJ1-1, with no clear D. The CDR3 region has the DNA TGTGCCAGCAGTTCTAGGGCCGGTATGAACACTGAAGCTTTCTTT. Translation gives CASSSRAGMNTEAFF.